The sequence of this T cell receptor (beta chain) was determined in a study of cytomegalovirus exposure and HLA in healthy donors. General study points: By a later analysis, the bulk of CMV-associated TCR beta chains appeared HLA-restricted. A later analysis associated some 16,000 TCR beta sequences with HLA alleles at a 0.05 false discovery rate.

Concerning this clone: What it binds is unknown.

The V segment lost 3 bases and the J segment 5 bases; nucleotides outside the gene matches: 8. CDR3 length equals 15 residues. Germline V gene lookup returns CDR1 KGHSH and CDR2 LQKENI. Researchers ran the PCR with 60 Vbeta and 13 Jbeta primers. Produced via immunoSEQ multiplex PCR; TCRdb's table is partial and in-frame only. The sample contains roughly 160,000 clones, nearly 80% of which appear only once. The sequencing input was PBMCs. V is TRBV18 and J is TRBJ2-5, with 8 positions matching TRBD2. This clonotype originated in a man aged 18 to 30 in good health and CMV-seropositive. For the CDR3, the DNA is TGTGCCAGCTCACCGGCCGTAGCGGGGCGGGAGACCCAGTACTTC. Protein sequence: CASSPAVAGRETQYF.